The source of this T cell receptor beta chain is a study of blood T cell repertoires in COVID-19. CDR3 length: 16 amino acids. Germline CDR1 is SGDLS and CDR2 is YYNGEE. With 2 bases removed from V and 0 bases from J, the gap between germline ends came to 9 bases. Profiled with immunoSEQ multiplex PCR; TCRdb holds only in-frame clones, not every one. The table records roughly 69,000 clones, around nine tenths of them present only once. The V and J genes are TRBV9 and TRBJ1-6; D remains unclear. This clonotype was obtained from a man aged 50-59 years with active COVID-19. Sequencing was performed on peripheral blood. This CDR3 reads CASSVSPSSYNSPLHF. CDR3 DNA: TGTGCCAGCAGCGTCTCTCCTAGCTCCTATAATTCACCCCTCCACTTT.